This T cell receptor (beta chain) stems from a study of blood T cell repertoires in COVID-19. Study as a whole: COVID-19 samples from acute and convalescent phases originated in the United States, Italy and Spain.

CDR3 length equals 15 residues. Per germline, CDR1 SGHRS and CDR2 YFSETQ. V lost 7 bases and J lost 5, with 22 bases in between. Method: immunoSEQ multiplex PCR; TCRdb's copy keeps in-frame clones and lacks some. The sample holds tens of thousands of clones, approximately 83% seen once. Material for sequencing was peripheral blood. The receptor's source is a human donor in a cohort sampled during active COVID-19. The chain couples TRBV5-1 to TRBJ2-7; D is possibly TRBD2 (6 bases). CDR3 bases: TGCGCCAGCTGCGAGACCCCCGGGAGTACCCACGAGCAGTACTTC. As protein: CASCETPGSTHEQYF.